These 10 T cell receptor beta chains were sequenced from one sample in a study of human T cells and chemical hapten exposure. Indicated time point: patch test 1, 2 weeks after DPC sensitization. This sample's treatment: therapeutic diphenylcyclopropenone sensitization with weekly scalp DPC. TCRdb recomputed calls from the RACE reads with MiXCR, one row per CDR3 protein. The data hold about 340,000 distinct CDR3 sequences, with around 7% observed a single time. Specimen: whole blood, collected in connection with sensitization to the hapten diphenylcyclopropenone (DPC). These receptors all stem from a woman younger than 35 with alopecia areata. Some clones in this sample may be carry-over from other donors' samples.

The rearrangement uses TRBV6-1 and TRBJ1-1; D is unclear. The CDR3 contains 16 residues. Germline CDR1 reads MNHNS; CDR2 reads SASEGT. Trimming removed 5 bases at V and 1 base at J, with 17 bases between. The CDR3: CASSFFPRSGNTEAFF. The CDR3 DNA reads TGTGCCAGCAGTTTTTTCCCTAGATCCGGGAACACTGAAGCTTTCTTT.

V and J are TRBV5-1 and TRBJ2-5; tentatively, D is TRBD1 (8 bases). The CDR3 sequence is 16 residues long. From germline, CDR1 is SGHRS and CDR2 YFSETQ. V was shortened by 4 bases and J by 0 bases, with 16 bases between the two germline ends. CDR3 in amino acids: CASSQGAGAYQETQYF. In DNA, the CDR3 is TGCGCCAGCAGCCAGGGGGCGGGGGCGTACCAAGAGACCCAGTACTTC.

There are a few counts of this clonotype. A junction boundary mismatches the germline segment, possibly from a read error. The chain carries TRBV19 and TRBJ2-4; no definite D call. CDR1 LNHDA and CDR2 SQIVND come from the germline V gene (reference sequence). The CDR3 is made up of 15 amino acids. The chain's CDR3 is CASSVDQASKNIQYF. CDR3 DNA sequence: TGTGCCAGTAGTGTAGACCAGGCGTCCAAAAACATTCAGTACTTC. Drawing the rest from reference TRBV19 and TRBJ2-4, the complete variable domain is DGGITQSPKYLFRKEGQNVTLSCEQNLNHDAMYWYRQDPGQGLRLIYYSQIVNDFQKGDIAEGYSVSREKKESFPLTVTSAQKNPTAFYLCASSVDQASKNIQYFGAGTRLSVL.

A few counts support this clonotype. The V and J genes are TRBV6-1 and TRBJ2-7; D is perhaps TRBD2 (7 bases). V lost 8 bases, J lost 2 bases, and 16 bases lay in between. Germline CDR1 reads MNHNS; CDR2 reads SASEGT. The CDR3 has 14 amino acids. CDR3 coding DNA: TGTGCCAGCGGGCGGGGGACATTGACCTACGAGCAGTACTTC. Its translation is CASGRGTLTYEQYF.

This clonotype was counted many times. This sequence joins TRBV5-5 and TRBJ1-4, with D possibly being TRBD1 (5 bases). The CDR3 is 15 residues long. CDR1 is SGHKS, CDR2 YYEKEE, per germline (reference sequence). Trimming removed 5 bases at V and 6 bases at J, with 17 bases between. CDR3 DNA sequence: TGTGCCAGCAGGTATCGGGGGTACCCAGATGAAAAACTGTTTTTT. Its protein product is CASRYRGYPDEKLFF.

The chain uses TRBV20-1 and TRBJ1-2, with D possibly TRBD1 on 6 matching bases. The V end was cut by 6 bases, the J end by 2 bases, with 13 bases between. From germline, CDR1 is DFQATT and CDR2 SNEGSKA (reference sequence). There are 13 residues in the CDR3. The CDR3 DNA is TGCAGTGCAAATAAGGGGGTGAACTATGGCTACACCTTC. Encoded protein: CSANKGVNYGYTF.

The gene calls are TRBV6-5 and TRBJ2-2; D gene ambiguous. Trimming left V 5 bases short and J 1 base short, with 11 bases between. CDR3 length: 15 amino acids. Germline V lookup: CDR1 MNHEY, CDR2 SVGAGI. CDR3 loop: CASSLGLWNTGELFF. The CDR3 bases are TGTGCCAGCAGTCTGGGTTTATGGAACACCGGGGAGCTGTTTTTT.

The V call is TRBV5-1, the J call TRBJ2-1; D might be TRBD1 (6 bases). The CDR3 sequence is 15 residues long. Germline loops: CDR1 SGHRS, CDR2 YFSETQ. The V gene lost 5 bases and the J gene lost 6 bases, with 18 bases spanning the gap. The CDR3 sequence is CASRDLRTESNEQFF. The CDR3 DNA is TGCGCCAGCAGAGACCTCAGGACAGAATCCAATGAGCAGTTCTTC.

The rearrangement joins TRBV3-1 to TRBJ2-5; TRBD2 matches 11 bases. The CDR3 contains 15 residues. Germline V gene lookup returns CDR1 LGHDT and CDR2 YNNKEL (reference sequence). The V gene end was trimmed by 1 base and the J gene end by 4 bases; junction bases not matched to a gene: 2. The CDR3 DNA sequence: TGTGCCAGCAGCCAAGGGACTAGCGGGTTAGAGACCCAGTACTTC. Residues: CASSQGTSGLETQYF.

This clonotype was found many times. The CDR3 loop is CASNIAGVELFF. As DNA, the CDR3 is TGTGCCAGCAACATAGCGGGGGTAGAGTTGTTCTTC. The genes are TRBV2 and TRBJ2-1; TRBD2 agrees at 9 bases. V lost 7 bases and J lost 15; bases outside the gene matches: 10. Germline V gene data show CDR1 as SNHLY and CDR2 as FYNNEI. The length of the CDR3 is 12 residues.